Below are 27 T cell receptor beta chains sequenced from a single sample in a study of T cell responses to AZD1222 COVID-19 vaccine. Sequencing used immunoSEQ multiplex PCR; TCRdb keeps in-frame clones, though not all of them. This sample has some 58,000 clones; 88% occur once, and the top ten carry about 15%. This specimen consisted of peripheral blood, obtained on day 0 of AZD1222 vaccination. The origin of the receptors is an adult in good health.

The J gene is TRBJ1-1, the V gene TRBV10-3; 7 bases are a match to TRBD1. Germline CDR1 ENHRY, CDR2 SYGVKD. V dropped 5 bases and J dropped 2; count of bases not matched to a gene: 8. This CDR3 region has 15 residues. In nucleotides, the CDR3 is TGTGCCATCAGTATCTCCGGACAGGACAACACTGAAGCTTTCTTT. Amino acids: CAISISGQDNTEAFF.

The rearrangement links TRBV11-3 to TRBJ1-2; TRBD1 matches 8 bases. CDR3 size: 16 residues. The V segment lost 3 bases and the J segment 3 bases; nucleotides outside the gene matches: 9. Germline lookup yields CDR1 SGHNT and CDR2 YENEEA. As DNA, the CDR3 is TGTGCCAGCAGCTTGAGACGGGACAGGTCCCACTATGGCTACACCTTC. It translates to CASSLRRDRSHYGYTF.

The chain has TRBV11-2 and TRBJ2-7, with 9 bases matching TRBD1. The CDR3 spans 15 residues. Germline V gene lookup returns CDR1 SGHAT and CDR2 FQNNGV. The trim removed 5 bases at V and 0 bases at J, leaving 5 bases unmatched. The CDR3, as DNA: TGTGCCAGCAGCCAGGGACAGGGCCTCTCCTACGAGCAGTACTTC. Protein sequence: CASSQGQGLSYEQYF. The complete variable domain, with remaining parts taken from reference TRBV11-2 and TRBJ2-7, reads EAGVAQSPRYKIIEKRQSVAFWCNPISGHATLYWYQQILGQGPKLLIQFQNNGVVDDSQLPKDRFSAERLKGVDSTLKIQPAKLEDSAVYLCASSQGQGLSYEQYFGPGTRLTVT.

V usage is TRBV20-1 and J usage is TRBJ2-7, with D unclear. The CDR3 is 11 amino acids. From germline, CDR1 is DFQATT and CDR2 SNEGSKA (reference sequence). The DNA of the CDR3 is TGCAGCTCCCGGGTGGGCAATCAGCAGTACTTC. Translating gives CSSRVGNQQYF.

The J gene is TRBJ2-3, the V gene TRBV4-3, with 8 bases that match TRBD1. CDR1 is LGHNA, CDR2 YSLEER, per germline. With 0 bases clipped from V and 5 bases from J, the junction kept 7 bases outside the gene matches. The CDR3 length is 16 residues. The CDR3 nucleotides read TGCGCCAGCAGCCAAGAACCAGGGGGCGCAAAAGATACGCAGTATTTT. Translation gives CASSQEPGGAKDTQYF.

The CDR3 loop reads CAWRGVEFNSPLHF. CDR3 nucleotide sequence: TGTGCCTGGAGAGGGGTCGAATTCAATTCACCCCTCCACTTT. V is TRBV30 and J is TRBJ1-6, with D tentatively TRBD1 (5 bases). Germline V CDR1 and CDR2: GTSNPN, SVGIG (reference sequence). V lost 3 bases to trimming and J lost 7 bases, with 13 bases between them. This CDR3 spans 14 amino acids.

This chain joins TRBV11-3 and TRBJ2-5; D may correspond to TRBD1 or TRBD2 (5 bases each). With 5 bases removed from V and 0 bases from J, the gap between germline ends came to 10 bases. This CDR3 has 14 residues. Germline-derived CDR1 and CDR2 are SGHNT and YENEEA. The CDR3 bases are TGTGCCAGCAGCCCCGGGGCAGACCAAGAGACCCAGTACTTC. Amino acids: CASSPGADQETQYF.

This chain uses TRBV30 with TRBJ1-3; 7 bases align to TRBD1. The CDR3 is 14 residues long. Losses at the gene ends were 4 bases for V and 4 bases for J; bases not matched to a gene: 7. The V gene's germline CDR1 is GTSNPN and CDR2 SVGIG (reference sequence). The CDR3 DNA reads as TGTGCCTGGACTCAAGACAGGGCGGGAAACACCATATATTTT. This encodes CAWTQDRAGNTIYF. The full variable domain, in which reference TRBV30 and TRBJ1-3 provide the parts outside the CDR3, is SQTIHQWPATLVQPVGSPLSLECTVEGTSNPNLYWYRQAAGRGLQLLFYSVGIGQISSEVPQNLSASRPQDRQFILSSKKLLLSDSGFYLCAWTQDRAGNTIYFGEGSWLTVV.

The V call is TRBV19, the J call TRBJ1-2; 7 nucleotides match TRBD1. V dropped 4 bases and J dropped 11; count of bases not matched to a gene: 7. The CDR3 extends over 12 amino acids. From germline, CDR1 is LNHDA and CDR2 SQIVND (reference sequence). The CDR3 loop is CASSTRQGEYTF. CDR3 coding DNA: TGTGCCAGTAGTACGAGACAGGGAGAGTACACCTTC.

J is TRBJ1-5 and V is TRBV5-1; 7 nucleotides match TRBD1. This CDR3 has 15 amino acids. The V gene end was trimmed by 0 bases and the J gene end by 6 bases; junction bases not matched to a gene: 6. Per the germline V gene, CDR1 is SGHRS and CDR2 is YFSETQ. For the CDR3, the DNA is TGCGCCAGCAGCTTGGCGGGACAGAGCCTTCAGCCCCAGCATTTT. Protein product: CASSLAGQSLQPQHF.

The V call is TRBV7-6, the J call TRBJ1-1, with 7 bases matching TRBD1. The CDR3 consists of 16 residues. Germline V CDR1 and CDR2: SGHVS, FNYEAQ. With V trimmed by 1 base and J by 1 base, 6 bases remained unmatched. The CDR3 is CASSLVPTGSNTEAFF. The CDR3 DNA reads TGTGCCAGCAGCTTAGTACCGACAGGGTCGAACACTGAAGCTTTCTTT.

The genes are TRBV12-5 and TRBJ2-1; possibly TRBD2 for D (6 bases). V was clipped by 2 bases and J by 0 bases, with 20 bases between them. This CDR3 has 19 amino acids. The germline CDR1 and CDR2 sequences are LGHNT and FRNRAP. CDR3 sequence: CASGLPKGGGISSYNEQFF. The CDR3 coding sequence is TGTGCTAGTGGTTTGCCTAAAGGCGGCGGGATAAGCTCCTACAATGAGCAGTTCTTC. The variable domain in full, with the rest retrieved from reference TRBV12-5 and TRBJ2-1, is DARVTQTPRHKVTEMGQEVTMRCQPILGHNTVFWYRQTMMQGLELLAYFRNRAPLDDSGMPKDRFSAEMPDATLATLKIQPSEPRDSAVYFCASGLPKGGGISSYNEQFFGPGTRLTVL.

This chain links TRBV12-3 or TRBV12-4 with TRBJ1-2; D not resolved. V dropped 9 bases and J dropped 4 bases, with 15 bases sitting between them. The CDR3 is 13 amino acids. The CDR3 region has the DNA TGTGCCAGTACTTTGGACGGGCGCTATGGCTACACCTTC. Its protein product is CASTLDGRYGYTF.

The chain carries TRBV11-2 and TRBJ2-1; D is unresolved. The CDR3 is made up of 16 amino acids. V lost 0 bases, J lost 7 bases, and 16 bases lay in between. The V gene's germline CDR1 is SGHAT and CDR2 FQNNGV. For the CDR3, the DNA is TGTGCCAGCAGCTTAGATCTAATAGTTCTGGGGAATGAGCAGTTCTTC. The encoded protein is CASSLDLIVLGNEQFF.

The rearrangement links TRBV18 to TRBJ2-7; TRBD1 aligns across 10 bases. J gave up 7 bases and V 3 bases, and 6 bases lay outside the gene matches. This CDR3 spans 14 amino acids. Germline assignment: CDR1 KGHSH and CDR2 LQKENI. In nucleotides, the CDR3 is TGTGCCAGCTCACCGGGGACAGGGGAGGAGGAGCAGTACTTC. Translation gives CASSPGTGEEEQYF.

V is TRBV5-8 and J is TRBJ1-6; no reliable D call. The germline V and J ends were trimmed by 0 bases and 0 bases, with 10 bases remaining between them. This CDR3 comprises 17 residues. Germline V lookup: CDR1 SGHTS, CDR2 YDEGEE. The CDR3 reads CASSLGPKNSYNSPLHF. For the CDR3, the DNA is TGTGCCAGCAGCTTGGGACCGAAGAACTCCTATAATTCACCCCTCCACTTT.

The J gene is TRBJ1-1, the V gene TRBV6-5; D ambiguous. Germline-derived CDR1 and CDR2 are MNHEY and SVGAGI. The CDR3 sequence is 15 residues long. V lost 5 bases and J 3 bases, leaving 16 bases between the germline ends. The CDR3 reads CASSRVTSWDTEAFF. Written as DNA, the CDR3 is TGTGCCAGCAGTCGGGTCACCAGTTGGGACACTGAAGCTTTCTTT.

The chain couples TRBV19 to TRBJ2-1; 12 nucleotides align to TRBD2. V shed 7 bases and J 4 bases; nucleotides not matched to a gene: 2. The CDR3 has 14 amino acids. Germline CDR1 LNHDA, CDR2 SQIVND (reference sequence). The CDR3 nucleotides read TGTGCCAGTACCCTAGCGGGAGGGTACAATGAGCAGTTCTTC. Protein: CASTLAGGYNEQFF. The complete variable domain, with remaining parts taken from reference TRBV19 and TRBJ2-1, reads DGGITQSPKYLFRKEGQNVTLSCEQNLNHDAMYWYRQDPGQGLRLIYYSQIVNDFQKGDIAEGYSVSREKKESFPLTVTSAQKNPTAFYLCASTLAGGYNEQFFGPGTRLTVL.

The V and J genes are TRBV5-4 and TRBJ1-2; D not resolved. With 1 base removed from V and 7 bases from J, the gap between germline ends came to 8 bases. Germline V gives CDR1 SGHNT, CDR2 YYREEE (reference sequence). This CDR3 has 12 residues. In DNA, the CDR3 is TGTGCCAGCAGCTTGTCGTCGCTTGGCTACACCTTC. Encoded protein: CASSLSSLGYTF.

The gene calls are TRBV19 and TRBJ1-6; D remains ambiguous. CDR3 size: 13 residues. CDR1 and CDR2 from the germline V gene are LNHDA and SQIVND (reference sequence). V was clipped by 7 bases and J by 9 bases, with 13 bases between them. The CDR3: CASKADSGSPLHF. CDR3 nucleotides: TGTGCCAGTAAAGCTGACTCGGGTTCACCCCTCCACTTT.

The chain recombines TRBV5-1 with TRBJ1-1; 8 bases align to TRBD1. Trimming took 3 bases from V and 1 from J; bases not matched to a gene: 2. This CDR3 region has 14 residues. CDR1 is SGHRS, CDR2 YFSETQ, per germline. The CDR3 nucleotides are TGCGCCAGCAGCTCTGACAGGGGGAACACTGAAGCTTTCTTT. Translating it yields CASSSDRGNTEAFF. Together with reference TRBV5-1 and TRBJ1-1, the CDR3 gives the full variable domain: KAGVTQTPRYLIKTRGQQVTLSCSPISGHRSVSWYQQTPGQGLQFLFEYFSETQRNKGNFPGRFSGRQFSNSRSEMNVSTLELGDSALYLCASSSDRGNTEAFFGQGTRLTVV.

The CDR3 DNA reads as TGTGCCACACAACAGGGGAGTACTGAAAAACTGTTTTTT. Its translation is CATQQGSTEKLFF. The chain combines TRBV18 with TRBJ1-4; TRBD1 matches 7 bases. This CDR3 comprises 13 residues. V shed 10 bases, J shed 7 bases, and the junction held 9 bases outside the gene matches. In germline, CDR1 is KGHSH, CDR2 LQKENI.

The chain uses TRBV18 and TRBJ2-5, with 8 bases fitting TRBD1. J lost 3 bases, V lost 2 bases, and 2 bases had no gene match. CDR3 size: 14 residues. CDR1 is KGHSH, CDR2 LQKENI, per germline. The CDR3 here is CASSPDRGKETQYF. The DNA of the CDR3 is TGTGCCAGCTCACCAGACAGGGGAAAAGAGACCCAGTACTTC. The full variable domain, its missing parts supplied by reference TRBV18 and TRBJ2-5, is NAGVMQNPRHLVRRRGQEARLRCSPMKGHSHVYWYRQLPEEGLKFMVYLQKENIIDESGMPKERFSAEFPKEGPSILRIQQVVRGDSAAYFCASSPDRGKETQYFGPGTRLLVL.

CDR3 sequence (DNA): TGTGCCAGCAGCCCCCGATTAACCGGACCTAGCACAGATACGCAGTATTTT. It translates to CASSPRLTGPSTDTQYF. The chain carries TRBV9 and TRBJ2-3; unclear D gene. Trimming took off 4 bases at V and 0 bases at J, with 18 bases between the two ends. This CDR3 comprises 17 residues. Germline CDR1 is SGDLS and CDR2 is YYNGEE.

This chain joins TRBV5-5 and TRBJ2-1; D ambiguous. This CDR3 comprises 15 residues. Germline lookup yields CDR1 SGHKS and CDR2 YYEKEE (reference sequence). Between the trimmed V and J ends, which lost 2 bases and 7 bases, there was a span of 16 bases. The CDR3 here is CASSLVRVVGNEQFF. CDR3 in DNA: TGTGCCAGCAGCTTAGTTCGAGTAGTAGGGAATGAGCAGTTCTTC.

The chain uses TRBV10-3 and TRBJ2-7, with unresolved D. The CDR3 is 12 residues long. In germline, CDR1 is ENHRY, CDR2 SYGVKD. The ends were cut back, 3 bases at V and 3 bases at J, with 6 bases in the middle. CDR3 amino acids: CAISDGIYEQYF. DNA of the CDR3: TGTGCCATCAGTGACGGCATCTACGAGCAGTACTTC.

J is TRBJ2-5 and V is TRBV19; a weak D match, TRBD2 (5 bases). The CDR3 extends over 17 amino acids. Germline V gives CDR1 LNHDA, CDR2 SQIVND (reference sequence). V was pared by 1 base and J by 0 bases, with 15 bases between. DNA of the CDR3: TGTGCCAGTAGTATAGCTGAGGGCAGGCTATACCAAGAGACCCAGTACTTC. This codes for CASSIAEGRLYQETQYF.